This T cell receptor (beta chain) stems from a study of Ad26.COV2.S vaccination and SARS-CoV-2 variants. Treatment meaning: around 19 received Ad26.COV2.S at low or high dose, single or two shots; about 5 received placebo; per-sample allocation not given. Vaccine and placebo recipients were sampled on day 63 after the first injection. Germline V gives CDR1 LGHNA, CDR2 YSLEER. CDR3 length: 18 amino acids. V gave up 0 bases and J gave up 4 bases; unmatched junction bases: 7. The data were produced by immunoSEQ multiplex PCR, yet TCRdb's version contains in-frame clones alone and is incomplete. The data contain more than 350,000 clones, approximately 90% of them seen just once; the ten biggest clones take up 10% to 15%.

This sequence originates from a person aged 18-65 years who received the Ad26.COV2.S COVID-19 vaccine or a placebo. V gene TRBV4-3 combines with J gene TRBJ2-1; 12 bases line up with TRBD2. Specimen: peripheral blood, collected in a trial of Ad26.COV2.S vaccine versus placebo. The CDR3 region has the DNA TGCGCCAGCAGCCAAGATTCGATCCTAGCGGGAGGGTACAATGAGCAGTTCTTC. It encodes CASSQDSILAGGYNEQFF.